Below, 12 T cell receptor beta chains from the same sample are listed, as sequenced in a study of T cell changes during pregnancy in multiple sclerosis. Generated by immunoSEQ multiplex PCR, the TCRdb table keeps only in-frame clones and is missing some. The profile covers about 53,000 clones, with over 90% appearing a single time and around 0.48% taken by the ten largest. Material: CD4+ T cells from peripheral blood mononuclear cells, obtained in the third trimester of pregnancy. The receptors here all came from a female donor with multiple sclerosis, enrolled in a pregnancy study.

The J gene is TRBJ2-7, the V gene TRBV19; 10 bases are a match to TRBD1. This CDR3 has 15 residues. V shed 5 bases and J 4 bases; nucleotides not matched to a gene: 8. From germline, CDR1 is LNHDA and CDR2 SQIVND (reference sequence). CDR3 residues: CASSLTGTGVYEQYF. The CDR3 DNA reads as TGTGCCAGTAGTTTAACCGGGACAGGGGTTTACGAGCAGTACTTC.

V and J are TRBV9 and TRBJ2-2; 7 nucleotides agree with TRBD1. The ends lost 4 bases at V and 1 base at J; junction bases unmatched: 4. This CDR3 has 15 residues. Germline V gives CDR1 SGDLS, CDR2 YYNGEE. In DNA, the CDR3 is TGTGCCAGCAGCAACCGACAGGGGAACACCGGGGAGCTGTTTTTT. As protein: CASSNRQGNTGELFF.

In nucleotides, the CDR3 is TGTGCCAGCAGCTTTGACAGGGCGGACATTCAGTACTTC. This gives the protein CASSFDRADIQYF. This chain connects TRBV5-8 to TRBJ2-4, with TRBD1 matching 7 bases. The CDR3 loop spans 13 amino acids. V lost 2 bases to trimming and J lost 8 bases; unmatched junction nucleotides: 4. Per germline, CDR1 SGHTS and CDR2 YDEGEE.

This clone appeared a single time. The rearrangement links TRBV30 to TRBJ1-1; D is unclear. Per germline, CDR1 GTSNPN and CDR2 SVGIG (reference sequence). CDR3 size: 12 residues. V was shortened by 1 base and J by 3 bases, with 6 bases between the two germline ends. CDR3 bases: TGTGCCTGGAGTGCTATCTACACTGAAGCTTTCTTT. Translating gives CAWSAIYTEAFF.

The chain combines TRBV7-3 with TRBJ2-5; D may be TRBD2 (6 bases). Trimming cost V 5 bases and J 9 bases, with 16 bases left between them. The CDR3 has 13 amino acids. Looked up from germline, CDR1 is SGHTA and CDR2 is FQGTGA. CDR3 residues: CASSASVPGAQYF. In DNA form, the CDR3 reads TGTGCCAGCAGCGCATCCGTTCCGGGGGCCCAGTACTTC.

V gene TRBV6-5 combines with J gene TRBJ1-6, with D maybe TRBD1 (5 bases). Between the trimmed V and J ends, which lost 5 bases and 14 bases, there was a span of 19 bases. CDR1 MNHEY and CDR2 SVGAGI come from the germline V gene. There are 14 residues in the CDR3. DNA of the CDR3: TGTGCCAGCAGTCCCCCCCGGGGGGTAGGGGCCCTCCACTTT. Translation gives CASSPPRGVGALHF.

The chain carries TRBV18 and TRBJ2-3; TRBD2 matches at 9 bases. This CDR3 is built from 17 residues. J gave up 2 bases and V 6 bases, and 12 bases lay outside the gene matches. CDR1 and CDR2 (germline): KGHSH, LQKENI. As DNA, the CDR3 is TGTGCCAGCTCCCCGATAGCGGGGGTGACATCCACAGATACGCAGTATTTT. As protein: CASSPIAGVTSTDTQYF. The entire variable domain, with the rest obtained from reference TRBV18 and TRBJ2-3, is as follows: NAGVMQNPRHLVRRRGQEARLRCSPMKGHSHVYWYRQLPEEGLKFMVYLQKENIIDESGMPKERFSAEFPKEGPSILRIQQVVRGDSAAYFCASSPIAGVTSTDTQYFGPGTRLTVL.

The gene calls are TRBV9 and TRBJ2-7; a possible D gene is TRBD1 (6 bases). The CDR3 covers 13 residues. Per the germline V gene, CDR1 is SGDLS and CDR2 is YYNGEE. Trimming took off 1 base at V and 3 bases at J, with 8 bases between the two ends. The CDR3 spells CASSVRGIYEQYF. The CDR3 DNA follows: TGTGCCAGCAGCGTAAGGGGGATCTACGAGCAGTACTTC.

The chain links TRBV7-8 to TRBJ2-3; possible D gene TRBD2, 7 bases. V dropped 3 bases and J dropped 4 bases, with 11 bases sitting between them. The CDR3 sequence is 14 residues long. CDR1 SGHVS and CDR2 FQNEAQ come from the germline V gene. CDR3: CASSFGGRADTQYF. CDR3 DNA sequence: TGTGCCAGCAGCTTCGGGGGGCGCGCAGATACGCAGTATTTT.

Written as DNA, the CDR3 is TGTGCCAGCAGTCATCTCCAGGGAAGGGGACAAGAGACCCAGTACTTC. Its protein is CASSHLQGRGQETQYF. The chain joins TRBV5-4 to TRBJ2-5; D may be TRBD1 (5 bases). Germline CDR1 is SGHNT and CDR2 is YYREEE (reference sequence). Trimming left V 5 bases short and J 2 bases short, with 19 bases between. CDR3 size: 16 residues. Combining the CDR3 with reference TRBV5-4 and TRBJ2-5 gives the whole variable domain ETGVTQSPTHLIKTRGQQVTLRCSSQSGHNTVSWYQQALGQGPQFIFQYYREEENGRGNFPPRFSGLQFPNYSSELNVNALELDDSALYLCASSHLQGRGQETQYFGPGTRLLVL.

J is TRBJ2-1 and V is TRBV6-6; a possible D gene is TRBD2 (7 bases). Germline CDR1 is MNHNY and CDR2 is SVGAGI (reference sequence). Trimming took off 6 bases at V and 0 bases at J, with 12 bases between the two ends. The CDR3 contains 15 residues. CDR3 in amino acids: CASSRGGLSYNEQFF. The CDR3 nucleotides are TGTGCCAGCAGCCGCGGGGGCCTCTCCTACAATGAGCAGTTCTTC.

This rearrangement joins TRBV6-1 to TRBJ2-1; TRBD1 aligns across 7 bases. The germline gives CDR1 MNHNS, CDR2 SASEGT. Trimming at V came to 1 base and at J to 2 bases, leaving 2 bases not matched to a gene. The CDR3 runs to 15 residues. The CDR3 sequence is CASSEVGQTYNEQFF. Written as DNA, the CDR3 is TGTGCCAGCAGTGAAGTGGGACAGACCTACAATGAGCAGTTCTTC.